Detailed here is one TCR beta chain. Antigen: not known. This sample was included in a study of T cells and Merkel cell carcinoma outcomes. Points from the study as a whole: Repertoire plus T-cell density reportedly predicted Merkel cell carcinoma outcomes.

The protocol was immunoSEQ multiplex PCR, while the TCRdb copy is restricted to in-frame clones and leaves out a portion. The repertoire has about 19,000 clones, approximately 80% of them found once; the top ten carry approximately 3.3%. Germline values: CDR1 SNHLY, CDR2 FYNNEI. The CDR3 is made up of 14 amino acids. V was clipped by 11 bases and J by 2 bases; unmatched bases: 10. The sequence came from a human donor with Merkel cell carcinoma. The specimen sequenced was tumor tissue from Merkel cell carcinoma. V and J are TRBV2 and TRBJ2-3, with TRBD2 matching 7 bases. CDR3 protein: CAGLASGATDTQYF. The CDR3 DNA reads as TGTGCCGGGCTGGCCAGCGGGGCCACAGATACGCAGTATTTT.